This TCR beta chain came from a study of T cells in narcolepsy. The protocol was immunoSEQ multiplex PCR, while the TCRdb copy is restricted to in-frame clones and leaves out a portion. The sample lists 20,000 to 25,000 clones, over 75% seen once, with more than 8.5% in the top ten. Study results and limitations: HCRT-specific and TRIB2-specific autoreactive clonotypes appeared among same-patient CSF and blood CD4+ clonotypes. Reportedly, autoreactive clonotypes were serially detected in patients' blood but not controls'. Some memory CD4+ repertoires had no autoreactive clone sequences.

This CDR3 is 15 amino acids long. V lost 3 bases to trimming and J lost 9 bases; unmatched junction nucleotides: 7. Germline CDR1 and CDR2: LNHDA and SQIVND (reference sequence). This clone was detected a few times. The target antigen is unknown. This receptor was taken from a human donor in good health. The V call is TRBV19, the J call TRBJ2-2, with TRBD1 matching over 10 bases. Input material: memory (CD45RA-) CD4+ T cells from blood. CDR3 region: CASSMDRGVDRELFF. The CDR3 region has the DNA TGTGCCAGTAGTATGGACAGGGGGGTCGACCGGGAGCTGTTTTTT.